Presented here are 16 T cell receptor beta chains from one specimen sequenced in a study of siplizumab effects on memory and regulatory T cells. Method: immunoSEQ multiplex PCR; TCRdb's copy keeps in-frame clones and lacks some. The sample has 26,000 or so clones; 84% are singletons. Sequenced input: memory CD4+ T cells sorted from blood. These receptor sequences come from a human donor in good health.

This clone was seen only once. The V gene is TRBV7-2, the J gene TRBJ2-2, with a possible D match to TRBD1 (6 bases). The CDR3 runs to 19 residues. Trimming removed 0 bases at V and 0 bases at J, with 17 bases between. CDR1 is SGHTA, CDR2 FQGNSA, per germline. As DNA, the CDR3 is TGTGCCAGCAGCTTAGCGCACAACCCCGGGACAACGAACACCGGGGAGCTGTTTTTT. The encoded protein is CASSLAHNPGTTNTGELFF. Full variable domain (outside the CDR3, taken from reference TRBV7-2 and TRBJ2-2): GAGVSQSPSNKVTEKGKDVELRCDPISGHTALYWYRQSLGQGLEFLIYFQGNSAPDKSGLPSDRFSAERTGGSVSTLTIQRTQQEDSAVYLCASSLAHNPGTTNTGELFFGEGSRLTVL.

The CDR3 loop reads CASSKDKREGLWANVLTF. The CDR3 bases are TGTGCCAGCAGCAAAGACAAGCGGGAGGGCCTCTGGGCCAACGTCCTGACTTTC. This chain connects TRBV21-1 to TRBJ2-6; no DNA check was done on the table's D call, TRBD2. TRBV21-1 represents a pseudogene. CDR3 length: 18 amino acids.

The CDR3 region is CASSEYYEQYF. The CDR3 nucleotides read TGTGCCAGCAGTGAATACTACGAGCAGTACTTC. The chain links TRBV6-1 to TRBJ2-7; D is unresolved. Germline CDR1 MNHNS, CDR2 SASEGT. The CDR3 contains 11 residues. Trimming left V 2 bases short and J 3 bases short, with 2 bases between.

The chain has TRBV6-6 and TRBJ1-2; 7 positions agree with TRBD1. CDR1 and CDR2 (germline): MNHNY, SVGAGI (reference sequence). Trimming cost V 5 bases and J 7 bases; bases outside gene matches: 7. The CDR3 length is 13 residues. CDR3 DNA: TGTGCCAGCAGTCAGGGACAGTCCCTTGGCTACACCTTC. Amino acids: CASSQGQSLGYTF.

CDR3 residues: CASRRGAGDPQETQYF. CDR3 nucleotide sequence: TGTGCCAGTAGAAGGGGGGCAGGGGACCCCCAAGAGACCCAGTACTTC. The chain combines TRBV19 with TRBJ2-5; D might be TRBD1 or TRBD2, each matching 6 bases. The germline CDR1 and CDR2 sequences are LNHDA and SQIVND (reference sequence). This CDR3 spans 16 amino acids. Trimming pared 6 bases from V and 1 base from J, leaving 18 bases between.

This clone appeared a few times. The chain carries TRBV18 and TRBJ2-2; D uncertain. This CDR3 is 14 amino acids long. CDR1 is KGHSH and CDR2 is LQKENI in the germline V gene. Trimming took off 1 base at V and 5 bases at J, with 8 bases between the two ends. DNA for the CDR3: TGTGCCAGCTCACCACTCCGTCCAACCGGGGAGCTGTTTTTT. It is translated as CASSPLRPTGELFF.

This chain uses TRBV6-6 with TRBJ2-7; D call uncertain. Per germline, CDR1 MNHNY and CDR2 SVGAGI (reference sequence). V was clipped by 5 bases and J by 2 bases, with 4 bases between them. CDR3 length equals 11 residues. CDR3 in amino acids: CASSRTYEQYF. The CDR3 DNA reads TGTGCCAGCAGTAGGACCTACGAGCAGTACTTC.

This rearrangement joins TRBV19 to TRBJ1-4; a possible D gene is TRBD1 (5 bases). The CDR3 spans 15 residues. The ends were cut back, 6 bases at V and 8 bases at J, with 19 bases in the middle. The germline CDR1 and CDR2 sequences are LNHDA and SQIVND (reference sequence). This CDR3 reads CASSRPAGSREKLFF. CDR3 DNA sequence: TGTGCCAGTAGCCGGCCGGCAGGGTCGCGGGAAAAACTGTTTTTT.

The rearrangement joins TRBV4-1 to TRBJ2-1, with 11 bases aligning to TRBD1. Germline-derived CDR1 and CDR2 are MGHRA and YSYEKL. The junction had 14 bases not matched to a gene; V was cut back by 1 base and J by 9 bases. This CDR3 has 18 amino acids. The CDR3 nucleotides are TGCGCCAGCAGCCAAGCCAGGACAGGGGGCCCTGGGAATCGTGAGCAGTTCTTC. It is translated as CASSQARTGGPGNREQFF.

The J gene is TRBJ2-2, the V gene TRBV19; D gene uncertain. The CDR3 length is 13 residues. Germline V CDR1 and CDR2: LNHDA, SQIVND (reference sequence). V was shortened by 7 bases and J by 7 bases, with 13 bases between the two germline ends. The CDR3 sequence is CASTSMRGGELFF. The CDR3 DNA reads as TGTGCCAGTACCTCTATGCGCGGCGGGGAGCTGTTTTTT.

This clone is a singleton in its sample. DNA for the CDR3: TGTGCCAGCAGCTTAGGGCTAGCGGGAGGAGAGCAGTTCTTC. Residues: CASSLGLAGGEQFF. This chain links TRBV11-2 with TRBJ2-1, with 11 bases identical to TRBD2. The V gene end was trimmed by 1 base and the J gene end by 10 bases; junction bases not matched to a gene: 3. This CDR3 is built from 14 residues. Germline CDR1 SGHAT, CDR2 FQNNGV.

This chain links TRBV18 with TRBJ1-4, with D maybe TRBD1 (5 bases). V shed 2 bases and J shed 4 bases, with 11 bases lying between them. There are 15 residues in the CDR3. The germline gives CDR1 KGHSH, CDR2 LQKENI. The DNA for the CDR3 is TGTGCCAGCTCACCAGACCGACAGTTTAATGAAAAACTGTTTTTT. Translating it yields CASSPDRQFNEKLFF. Based on the CDR3 plus reference TRBV18 and TRBJ1-4, the full variable domain is NAGVMQNPRHLVRRRGQEARLRCSPMKGHSHVYWYRQLPEEGLKFMVYLQKENIIDESGMPKERFSAEFPKEGPSILRIQQVVRGDSAAYFCASSPDRQFNEKLFFGSGTQLSVL.

The V and J genes are TRBV2 and TRBJ1-2, with no clear D. From germline, CDR1 is SNHLY and CDR2 FYNNEI. V dropped 5 bases and J dropped 4 bases, with 5 bases sitting between them. The CDR3 is made up of 11 amino acids. CDR3 in amino acids: CASSPFYGYTF. CDR3 sequence (DNA): TGTGCCAGCAGTCCCTTCTATGGCTACACCTTC.

In this sample, this clone turned up once. V usage is TRBV12-5 and J usage is TRBJ2-3, with 7 bases matching TRBD2. This CDR3 spans 15 amino acids. V lost 7 bases and J lost 6; bases outside the gene matches: 13. Germline V gene data show CDR1 as LGHNT and CDR2 as FRNRAP. For the CDR3, the DNA is TGTGCTAGTGCCTCTTTTAGCGGGCGTCCCGATACGCAGTATTTT. Its translation is CASASFSGRPDTQYF. Complete variable domain (other parts from reference TRBV12-5 and TRBJ2-3): DARVTQTPRHKVTEMGQEVTMRCQPILGHNTVFWYRQTMMQGLELLAYFRNRAPLDDSGMPKDRFSAEMPDATLATLKIQPSEPRDSAVYFCASASFSGRPDTQYFGPGTRLTVL.

The V and J genes are TRBV29-1 and TRBJ1-1, with D possibly being TRBD1 (5 bases). With 5 bases removed from V and 1 base from J, the gap between germline ends came to 14 bases. This CDR3 region has 14 residues. CDR1 SQVTM and CDR2 ANQGSEA come from the germline V gene. CDR3 sequence: CSVNGGTSNTEAFF. CDR3 DNA: TGCAGCGTTAACGGGGGAACCTCGAACACTGAAGCTTTCTTT. The full variable domain, in which reference TRBV29-1 and TRBJ1-1 provide the parts outside the CDR3, is SAVISQKPSRDICQRGTSLTIQCQVDSQVTMMFWYRQQPGQSLTLIATANQGSEATYESGFVIDKFPISRPNLTFSTLTVSNMSPEDSSIYLCSVNGGTSNTEAFFGQGTRLTVV.

This clone was counted a single time. The chain joins TRBV6-6 to TRBJ1-1; D perhaps matches TRBD1 (5 bases). The V end was cut by 2 bases, the J end by 1 base, with 8 bases between. The V gene's germline CDR1 is MNHNY and CDR2 SVGAGI (reference sequence). This CDR3 comprises 14 residues. CDR3 amino acids: CASSYLGQNTEAFF. The CDR3 DNA sequence: TGTGCCAGCAGTTACCTAGGACAGAACACTGAAGCTTTCTTT.